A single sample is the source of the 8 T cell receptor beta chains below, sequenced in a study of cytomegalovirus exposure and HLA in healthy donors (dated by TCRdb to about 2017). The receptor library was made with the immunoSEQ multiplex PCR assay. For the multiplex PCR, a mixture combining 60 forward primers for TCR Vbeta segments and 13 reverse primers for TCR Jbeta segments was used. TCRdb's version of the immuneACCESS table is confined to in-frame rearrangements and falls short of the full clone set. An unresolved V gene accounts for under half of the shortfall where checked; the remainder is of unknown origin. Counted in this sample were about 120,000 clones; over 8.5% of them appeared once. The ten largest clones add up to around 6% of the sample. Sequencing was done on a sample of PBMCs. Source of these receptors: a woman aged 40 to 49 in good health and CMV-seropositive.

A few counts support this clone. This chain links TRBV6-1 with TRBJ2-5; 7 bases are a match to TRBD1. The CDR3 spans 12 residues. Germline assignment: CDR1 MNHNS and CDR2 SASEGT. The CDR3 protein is CAGGRNQETQYF. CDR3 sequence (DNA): TGTGCAGGGGGCAGGAACCAAGAGACCCAGTACTTC.

The CDR3 here is CASSALAGTVEQYF. CDR3 nucleotides: TGTGCCAGCAGTGCCCTTGCGGGGACGGTCGAGCAGTACTTC. The chain links TRBV2 to TRBJ2-7, with D possibly matching TRBD2 (6 bases). Trimming stripped 4 bases from V and 6 bases from J, with 16 bases between. This CDR3 spans 14 amino acids. The germline V gene encodes CDR1 SNHLY and CDR2 FYNNEI.

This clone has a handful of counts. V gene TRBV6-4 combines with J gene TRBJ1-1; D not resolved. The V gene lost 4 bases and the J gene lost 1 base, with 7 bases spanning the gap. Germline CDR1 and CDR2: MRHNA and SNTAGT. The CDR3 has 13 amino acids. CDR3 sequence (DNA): TGTGCCAGCAGTGTGGAGAAGAACACTGAAGCTTTCTTT. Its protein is CASSVEKNTEAFF.

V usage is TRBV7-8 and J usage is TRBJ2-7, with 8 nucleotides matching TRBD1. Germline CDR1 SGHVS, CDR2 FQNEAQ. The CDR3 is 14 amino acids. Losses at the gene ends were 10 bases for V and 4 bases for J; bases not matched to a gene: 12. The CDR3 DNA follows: TGTGCCACTTTACCGGGACAGGATACGTACGAGCAGTACTTC. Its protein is CATLPGQDTYEQYF.

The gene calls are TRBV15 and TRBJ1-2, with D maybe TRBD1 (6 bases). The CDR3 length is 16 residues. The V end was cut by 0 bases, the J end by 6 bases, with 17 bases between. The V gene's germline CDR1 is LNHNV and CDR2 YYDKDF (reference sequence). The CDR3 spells CATSRDRGQGPDGYTF. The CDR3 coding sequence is TGTGCCACCAGCAGAGATCGAGGGCAGGGGCCCGATGGCTACACCTTC.

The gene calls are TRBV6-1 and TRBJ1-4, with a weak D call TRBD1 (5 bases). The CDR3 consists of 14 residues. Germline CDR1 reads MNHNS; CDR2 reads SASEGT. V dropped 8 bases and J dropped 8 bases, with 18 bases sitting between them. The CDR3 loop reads CASGRETGVEKLFF. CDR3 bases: TGTGCCAGCGGGCGGGAAACAGGAGTAGAAAAACTGTTTTTT.

The CDR3 DNA follows: TGTGCCAGCGGGGGACTCTCAGGGAGCACTGAAGCTTTCTTT. It encodes CASGGLSGSTEAFF. This chain uses TRBV2 with TRBJ1-1; TRBD1 might be the D (5 bases). Germline V gene lookup returns CDR1 SNHLY and CDR2 FYNNEI. Trimming stripped 8 bases from V and 4 bases from J, with 17 bases between. This CDR3 spans 14 amino acids.

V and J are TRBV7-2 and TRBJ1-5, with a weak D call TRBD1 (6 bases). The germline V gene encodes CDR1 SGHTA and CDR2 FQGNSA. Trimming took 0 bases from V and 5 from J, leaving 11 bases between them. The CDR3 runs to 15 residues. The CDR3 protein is CASSLAGGADQPQHF. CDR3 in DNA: TGTGCCAGCAGCTTAGCAGGGGGAGCGGATCAGCCCCAGCATTTT.